The sequence of this TCR beta chain was determined in a study of shared clonotypes between healthy human individuals. TCRdb's table, derived via immunoSEQ multiplex PCR, lists solely in-frame clones and lacks some. The repertoire holds around 690,000 clones, with 90% as singletons. There are 15 residues in the CDR3. Germline assignment: CDR1 LNHDA and CDR2 SQIVND (reference sequence). Losses at the gene ends were 4 bases for V and 5 bases for J; bases not matched to a gene: 6. Whole-study results and caveats: Larger estimated richness was generally seen in naive subsets than in memory subsets.

A remark on this clone: The antigen is unknown.

Input material: memory CD8+ T cells from PBMCs. Regarding subset: CD45RO+ cells pooled with CCR7-negative TemRA cells. The sequence came from a young man in good health. Some clones in this sample may be carry-over from other donors' samples. The chain couples TRBV19 to TRBJ2-7; the match to TRBD2 covers 12 bases. CDR3 coding DNA: TGTGCCAGTAGTACCTGGACTAGCGGGAACAACGAGCAGTACTTC. This gives the protein CASSTWTSGNNEQYF.